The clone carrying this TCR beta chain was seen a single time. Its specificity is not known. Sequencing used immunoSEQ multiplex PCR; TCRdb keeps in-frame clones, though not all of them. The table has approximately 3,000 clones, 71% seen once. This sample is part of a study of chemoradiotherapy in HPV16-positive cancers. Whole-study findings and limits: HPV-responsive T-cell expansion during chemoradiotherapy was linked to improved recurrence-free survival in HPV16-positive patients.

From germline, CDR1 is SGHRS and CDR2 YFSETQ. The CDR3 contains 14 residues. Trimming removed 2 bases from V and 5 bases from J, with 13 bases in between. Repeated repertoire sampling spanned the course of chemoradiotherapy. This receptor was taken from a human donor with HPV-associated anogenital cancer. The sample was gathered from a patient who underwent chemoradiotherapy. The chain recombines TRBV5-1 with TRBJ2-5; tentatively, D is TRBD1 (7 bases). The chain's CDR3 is CASSFEGAGETQYF. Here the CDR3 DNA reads TGCGCCAGCAGCTTCGAGGGGGCGGGGGAGACCCAGTACTTC.